This T cell receptor (beta chain) originates from a study of T cell repertoires in cytomegalovirus infection. Study-wide results and limits: Ex vivo responses were dominated by HLA-C-restricted CMV-specific TCR beta clonotypes.

Notes on this clonotype: Its antigen remains unknown.

CDR3 size: 15 residues. Trimming shortened V by 5 bases and J by 2 bases, and 16 bases separated the two germline ends. In germline, CDR1 is DFQATT, CDR2 SNEGSKA (reference sequence). Each CDR3 protein gets one entry after TCRdb re-called the reads with MiXCR. The table lists around 450,000 distinct CDR3 sequences, approximately 30% of them singletons, with roughly 13% in the top ten. The sample was PBMCs. The chain couples TRBV20-1 to TRBJ2-1; tentatively, D is TRBD1 (5 bases). This sequence was found in a human donor in good health (CMV status not recorded). Some clones in this sample may be carry-over from other donors' samples. CDR3 sequence reads: CSAQNDSRTYNEQFF. The CDR3 DNA sequence: TGCAGTGCTCAGAATGACAGTAGAACCTACAATGAGCAGTTCTTC.